One and the same sample provided the 31 T cell receptor beta chains below, sequenced in a study of CD4+ T cells in melanoma. The method was immunoSEQ multiplex PCR; TCRdb's version includes in-frame clones alone and lacks a portion of them. The data show tens of thousands of clones, over 60% seen once. Sequences were obtained from tumor tissue. The receptors were sampled from a human donor with melanoma.

The chain employs TRBV28 and TRBJ1-2; D remains ambiguous. The CDR3 sequence is 14 residues long. Germline V gene data show CDR1 as MDHEN and CDR2 as SYDVKM. The V and J ends lost 2 bases and 6 bases respectively, with 13 bases between them. The CDR3 region has the DNA TGTGCCAGCAGTTTAAGTTCGGCAGACCATGGCTACACCTTC. Encoded protein: CASSLSSADHGYTF.

The chain joins TRBV7-9 to TRBJ2-2; 10 nucleotides line up with TRBD2. CDR3 size: 14 residues. J was trimmed by 4 bases and V by 9 bases; bases with no gene match: 5. CDR1 SEHNR and CDR2 FQNEAQ come from the germline V gene (reference sequence). The CDR3 nucleotides are TGTGCCAGTATAGCGGGGGGATTCACCGGGGAGCTGTTTTTT. This codes for CASIAGGFTGELFF. Filled out from reference TRBV7-9 and TRBJ2-2, the complete variable domain reads DTGVSQNPRHKITKRGQNVTFRCDPISEHNRLYWYRQTLGQGPEFLTYFQNEAQLEKSRLLSDRFSAERPKGSFSTLEIQRTEQGDSAMYLCASIAGGFTGELFFGEGSRLTVL.

The chain employs TRBV10-2 and TRBJ1-1, with 7 bases matching TRBD1. This CDR3 is 11 amino acids long. The V gene end was trimmed by 5 bases and the J gene end by 11 bases; junction bases not matched to a gene: 5. Germline V gene sequence: CDR1 WSHSY, CDR2 SAAADI. The CDR3 DNA reads TGCGCCAGCAGTAACAGGGGTGACGCTTTCTTT. Its translation is CASSNRGDAFF.

V gene TRBV5-1 combines with J gene TRBJ2-7; 7 bases map to TRBD1. This CDR3 is built from 14 residues. J lost 1 base, V lost 3 bases, and 4 bases had no gene match. Germline assignment: CDR1 SGHRS and CDR2 YFSETQ. CDR3 protein: CASSSGTVSYEQYF. In DNA form, the CDR3 reads TGCGCCAGCAGCTCCGGGACAGTTTCCTACGAGCAGTACTTC. Full variable domain (outside the CDR3, taken from reference TRBV5-1 and TRBJ2-7): KAGVTQTPRYLIKTRGQQVTLSCSPISGHRSVSWYQQTPGQGLQFLFEYFSETQRNKGNFPGRFSGRQFSNSRSEMNVSTLELGDSALYLCASSSGTVSYEQYFGPGTRLTVT.

This rearrangement joins TRBV9 to TRBJ2-6; possible D gene TRBD2, 6 bases. CDR3 length: 15 residues. The V gene's germline CDR1 is SGDLS and CDR2 YYNGEE. Trimming pared 2 bases from V and 4 bases from J, leaving 10 bases between. CDR3 protein: CASSVGGGGANVLTF. In DNA, the CDR3 is TGTGCCAGCAGCGTGGGAGGTGGAGGGGCCAACGTCCTGACTTTC.

V is TRBV2 and J is TRBJ2-2; D gene unclear. V was trimmed by 4 bases and J by 4 bases, leaving 10 bases between them. Germline CDR1 and CDR2: SNHLY and FYNNEI. The CDR3 is made up of 14 amino acids. As DNA, the CDR3 is TGTGCCAGCAGTGGAGGAGTTCCCACCGGGGAGCTGTTTTTT. Translated: CASSGGVPTGELFF.

The rearrangement links TRBV4-2 to TRBJ2-7; the match to TRBD2 covers 8 bases. The CDR3 spans 16 residues. Losses at the gene ends were 0 bases for V and 5 bases for J; bases not matched to a gene: 9. The germline V gene has CDR1 LGHNA and CDR2 YNFKEQ. The CDR3 here is CASSQDLGAGVNEQYF. The DNA of the CDR3 is TGTGCCAGCAGCCAAGATTTGGGAGCGGGGGTGAACGAGCAGTACTTC.

The rearrangement uses TRBV4-1 and TRBJ2-1; D gene unclear. This CDR3 has 13 residues. Trimming took 3 bases from V and 0 from J, leaving 3 bases between them. Germline values: CDR1 MGHRA, CDR2 YSYEKL. The CDR3 bases are TGCGCCAGCAGCCACGCCTCCTACAATGAGCAGTTCTTC. Protein product: CASSHASYNEQFF.

V is TRBV7-3 and J is TRBJ2-1, with D perhaps TRBD2 (7 bases). Germline V gives CDR1 SGHTA, CDR2 FQGTGA. The CDR3 consists of 14 residues. Trimming stripped 5 bases from V and 9 bases from J, with 17 bases between. CDR3: CASSPKGGNTEQFF. The CDR3 DNA is TGTGCCAGCAGCCCTAAGGGGGGGAATACTGAGCAGTTCTTC.

The chain uses TRBV11-2 and TRBJ1-5; 9 bases fit TRBD1. Germline V gene lookup returns CDR1 SGHAT and CDR2 FQNNGV. The CDR3 is 16 amino acids. The V and J ends lost 5 bases and 5 bases, in that order; junction bases with no gene match: 10. This chain's CDR3 is CASSPGTGRRDQPQHF. In DNA form, the CDR3 reads TGTGCCAGCAGCCCTGGGACAGGGCGTCGAGATCAGCCCCAGCATTTT.

This rearrangement joins TRBV25-1 to TRBJ2-4; TRBD1 matches at 9 bases. V lost 4 bases, J lost 6 bases, and 7 bases stayed unmatched. Germline CDR1 and CDR2: MGHDK and SYGVNS. The CDR3 consists of 15 residues. The CDR3 nucleotides read TGTGCCAGCAGTGTAGAACAGGGGGCGGGAAACATTCAGTACTTC. Protein sequence: CASSVEQGAGNIQYF.

The chain has TRBV21-1 and TRBJ1-6. TRBV21-1 is termed a pseudogene. The CDR3 length is 15 residues. The CDR3 DNA reads as TGTGCCAGCAGCACCCCCGGGCAAGATAATTCACCCCTCCACTTT. Encoded protein: CASSTPGQDNSPLHF.

The sample holds many counts of this clone. The rearrangement joins TRBV7-8 to TRBJ2-5, with a tentative D call TRBD1 (5 bases). The germline CDR1 and CDR2 sequences are SGHVS and FQNEAQ. The V end lost 1 base, the J end lost 2 bases, and 11 bases lay between the germline ends. The CDR3 is made up of 15 amino acids. CDR3 DNA sequence: TGTGCCAGCAGCTTAGGGACAAAGACTCAAGAGACCCAGTACTTC. This sequence encodes CASSLGTKTQETQYF.

In its sample, this clone was seen once. This chain connects TRBV27 to TRBJ1-5; 7 positions agree with TRBD1. CDR1 MNHEY and CDR2 SMNVEV come from the germline V gene (reference sequence). The CDR3 consists of 16 residues. The V and J ends lost 7 bases and 3 bases, in that order; junction bases with no gene match: 12. The DNA of the CDR3 is TGTGCCAGCACCCTGACCCGGGGACAGTTCAATCAGCCCCAGCATTTT. Its translation is CASTLTRGQFNQPQHF.

In this sample, this clone turned up a few times. The chain has TRBV4-1 and TRBJ1-5; tentative D call: TRBD1 (6 bases). V lost 3 bases and J lost 10, with 13 bases in between. The CDR3 runs 13 residues. Germline V gene data show CDR1 as MGHRA and CDR2 as YSYEKL. The CDR3 region is CASSQRGEQPQHF. CDR3 DNA: TGCGCCAGCAGCCAGAGGGGGGAGCAACCCCAGCATTTT.

The chain employs TRBV23-1 and TRBJ2-7; D call uncertain. TRBV23-1 is known as an ORF, though its function is uncertain. V lost 0 bases and J lost 2, with 11 bases in between. This CDR3 contains 15 residues. The CDR3 sequence: CASSQSPDGAYEQYF. In DNA form, the CDR3 reads TGCGCCAGCAGTCAATCCCCGGACGGAGCCTACGAGCAGTACTTC.

Only one count was recorded for this clone. The chain employs TRBV7-9 and TRBJ1-1, with D perhaps matching TRBD1 (5 bases). The CDR3 spans 13 residues. Trimming pared 7 bases from V and 2 bases from J, leaving 11 bases between. CDR1 and CDR2 (germline): SEHNR, FQNEAQ (reference sequence). CDR3 residues: CASNGGPNTEAFF. In nucleotides, the CDR3 is TGTGCCAGCAACGGGGGTCCAAACACTGAAGCTTTCTTT. Based on the CDR3 plus reference TRBV7-9 and TRBJ1-1, the full variable domain is DTGVSQNPRHKITKRGQNVTFRCDPISEHNRLYWYRQTLGQGPEFLTYFQNEAQLEKSRLLSDRFSAERPKGSFSTLEIQRTEQGDSAMYLCASNGGPNTEAFFGQGTRLTVV.

This clone occurred a few times. CDR3 sequence: CASSLVLGNKETQYF. DNA for the CDR3: TGTGCCAGCAGCTTAGTGCTGGGGAACAAAGAGACCCAGTACTTC. The chain is built from TRBV7-8 and TRBJ2-5; the D is unclear. The CDR3 runs 15 residues. Trimming shortened V by 1 base and J by 3 bases, and 12 bases separated the two germline ends. Germline values: CDR1 SGHVS, CDR2 FQNEAQ.

This clone appeared a few times. V is TRBV10-3 and J is TRBJ1-1, with D hard to call. CDR3 length equals 14 residues. Looked up from germline, CDR1 is ENHRY and CDR2 is SYGVKD. Trimming cost V 0 bases and J 1 base, with 6 bases left between them. The DNA for the CDR3 is TGTGCCATCAGTGAGTCGCCGGGGAACACTGAAGCTTTCTTT. Translated, it gives CAISESPGNTEAFF.

The J gene is TRBJ2-7, the V gene TRBV2, with 9 nucleotides matching TRBD1. After removal of 6 bases from V and 0 bases from J, the junction contained 9 bases not matched to a gene. The CDR3 has 16 residues. Germline assignment: CDR1 SNHLY and CDR2 FYNNEI. The CDR3 loop reads CASRAGTGKNSYEQYF. The CDR3 nucleotides read TGTGCCAGCAGGGCCGGGACAGGGAAGAACTCCTACGAGCAGTACTTC.

The DNA of the CDR3 is TGTGCCTGGAGTGTGCAGGAGTACAATGAGCAGTTCTTC. Residues: CAWSVQEYNEQFF. This rearrangement joins TRBV30 to TRBJ2-1, with D unclear. CDR3 size: 13 residues. The V end lost 0 bases, the J end lost 4 bases, and 7 bases lay between the germline ends. Germline lookup yields CDR1 GTSNPN and CDR2 SVGIG (reference sequence).

V gene TRBV2 combines with J gene TRBJ2-1; no clear D. This CDR3 has 13 amino acids. Germline loops: CDR1 SNHLY, CDR2 FYNNEI. Trimming left V 3 bases short and J 4 bases short, with 7 bases between. DNA for the CDR3: TGTGCCAGCAGTGACGGCCAGTACAATGAGCAGTTCTTC. This codes for CASSDGQYNEQFF.

CDR3 sequence: CASSPIYRTGWNEQFF. The DNA of the CDR3 is TGTGCCAGCTCACCAATCTACCGGACAGGGTGGAATGAGCAGTTCTTC. The V and J genes are TRBV18 and TRBJ2-1; 8 bases align to TRBD1. The CDR3 sequence is 16 residues long. The trim removed 2 bases at V and 7 bases at J, leaving 10 bases unmatched. In germline, CDR1 is KGHSH, CDR2 LQKENI.

This clone was observed a single time. This chain joins TRBV11-3 and TRBJ2-4, with 9 positions matching TRBD1. Germline V gives CDR1 SGHNT, CDR2 YENEEA. V trimming: 5 bases; J trimming: 0 bases; junction bases outside the gene matches: 5. The length of the CDR3 is 16 residues. As DNA, the CDR3 is TGTGCCAGCAGCACAAACAGGGGGCGAGCCAAAAACATTCAGTACTTC. Translating gives CASSTNRGRAKNIQYF.

This sequence joins TRBV19 and TRBJ2-2; D remains unclear. Looked up from germline, CDR1 is LNHDA and CDR2 is SQIVND (reference sequence). This CDR3 has 15 amino acids. The V gene lost 3 bases and the J gene lost 4 bases, with 12 bases spanning the gap. This CDR3 is CASSMSLVVTGELFF. The CDR3 DNA sequence: TGTGCCAGTAGTATGAGCCTAGTTGTCACCGGGGAGCTGTTTTTT.

This chain links TRBV6-1 with TRBJ1-1, with no clear D. V was trimmed by 1 base and J by 6 bases, leaving 3 bases between them. Germline V lookup: CDR1 MNHNS, CDR2 SASEGT. The CDR3 sequence is 11 residues long. The CDR3 DNA reads TGTGCCAGCAGTGAAGAAGCTGAAGCTTTCTTT. Its protein is CASSEEAEAFF.

This chain joins TRBV15 and TRBJ2-1, with D possibly TRBD1 on 5 matching bases. The V end was cut by 0 bases, the J end by 7 bases, with 7 bases between. CDR1 and CDR2 from the germline V gene are LNHNV and YYDKDF (reference sequence). The CDR3 runs 13 residues. The CDR3 sequence: CATSRDQGNEQFF. CDR3 coding DNA: TGTGCCACCAGCAGAGATCAGGGAAATGAGCAGTTCTTC.

This clone was observed a single time. The genes are TRBV5-1 and TRBJ1-4; possibly TRBD1 for D (5 bases). The germline V gene encodes CDR1 SGHRS and CDR2 YFSETQ. The CDR3 covers 16 residues. Trimming shortened V by 4 bases and J by 7 bases, and 20 bases separated the two germline ends. CDR3 in amino acids: CASSIGTSEGREKLFF. CDR3 sequence (DNA): TGCGCCAGCAGCATCGGGACTTCTGAAGGTCGTGAAAAACTGTTTTTT.

The J gene is TRBJ1-5, the V gene TRBV19; 8 bases line up with TRBD1. This CDR3 spans 15 amino acids. CDR1 and CDR2 from the germline V gene are LNHDA and SQIVND (reference sequence). J gave up 4 bases and V 3 bases, and 5 bases lay outside the gene matches. The CDR3 DNA sequence: TGTGCCAGTAGTATCCAAGACAGGGGTAATCAGCCCCAGCATTTT. Amino acids: CASSIQDRGNQPQHF.

This chain connects TRBV27 to TRBJ1-3, with D uncertain. Between the trimmed V and J ends, which lost 4 bases and 3 bases, there was a span of 10 bases. CDR1 MNHEY and CDR2 SMNVEV come from the germline V gene (reference sequence). CDR3 length equals 14 residues. CDR3 sequence reads: CASSSSGHGNTIYF. In DNA, the CDR3 is TGTGCCAGCAGTTCCTCGGGTCATGGAAACACCATATATTTT.

This clone was detected many times. The chain links TRBV2 to TRBJ2-2; D gene ambiguous. Trimming took 8 bases from V and 1 from J, leaving 11 bases between them. This CDR3 comprises 14 residues. Germline values: CDR1 SNHLY, CDR2 FYNNEI. CDR3 DNA: TGTGCCAGCCACGAGATACTGAACACCGGGGAGCTGTTTTTT. It is translated as CASHEILNTGELFF.